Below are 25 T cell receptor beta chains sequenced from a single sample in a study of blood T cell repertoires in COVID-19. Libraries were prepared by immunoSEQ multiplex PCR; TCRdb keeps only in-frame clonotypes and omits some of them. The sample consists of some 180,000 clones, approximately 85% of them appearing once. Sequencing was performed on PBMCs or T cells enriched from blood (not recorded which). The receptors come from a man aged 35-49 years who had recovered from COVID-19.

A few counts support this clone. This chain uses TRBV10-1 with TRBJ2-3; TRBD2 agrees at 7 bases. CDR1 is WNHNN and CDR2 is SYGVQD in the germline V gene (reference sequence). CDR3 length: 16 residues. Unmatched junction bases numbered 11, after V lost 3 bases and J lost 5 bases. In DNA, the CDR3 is TGCGCCAGCAGTGACCGGACTAGAGGTCGTCAAGATACGCAGTATTTT. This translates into CASSDRTRGRQDTQYF.

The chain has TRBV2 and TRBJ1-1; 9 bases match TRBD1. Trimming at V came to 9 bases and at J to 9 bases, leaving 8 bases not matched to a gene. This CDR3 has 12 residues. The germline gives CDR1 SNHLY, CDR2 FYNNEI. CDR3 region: CASERQGGKAFF. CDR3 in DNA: TGTGCCAGTGAGAGACAGGGGGGAAAAGCTTTCTTT. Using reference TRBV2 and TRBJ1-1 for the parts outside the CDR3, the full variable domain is EPEVTQTPSHQVTQMGQEVILRCVPISNHLYFYWYRQILGQKVEFLVSFYNNEISEKSEIFDDQFSVERPDGSNFTLKIRSTKLEDSAMYFCASERQGGKAFFGQGTRLTVV.

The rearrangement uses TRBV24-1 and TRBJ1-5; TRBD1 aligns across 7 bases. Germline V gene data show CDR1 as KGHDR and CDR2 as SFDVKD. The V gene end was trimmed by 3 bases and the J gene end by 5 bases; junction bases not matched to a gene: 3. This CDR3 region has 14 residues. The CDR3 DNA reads TGTGCCACCAGTGATACAGGGGACGATCAGCCCCAGCATTTT. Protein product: CATSDTGDDQPQHF.

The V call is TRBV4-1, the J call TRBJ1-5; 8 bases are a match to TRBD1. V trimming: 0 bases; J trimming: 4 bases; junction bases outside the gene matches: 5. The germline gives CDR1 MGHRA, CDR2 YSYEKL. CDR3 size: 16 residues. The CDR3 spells CASSQDPGTGNQPQHF. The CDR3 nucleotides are TGCGCCAGCAGCCAAGATCCGGGGACAGGAAATCAGCCCCAGCATTTT.

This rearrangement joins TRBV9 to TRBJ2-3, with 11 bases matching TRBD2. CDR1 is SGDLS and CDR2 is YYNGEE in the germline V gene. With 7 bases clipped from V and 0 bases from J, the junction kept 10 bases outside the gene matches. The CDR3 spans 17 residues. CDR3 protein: CASGVTSGVTSTDTQYF. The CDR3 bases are TGTGCCAGCGGGGTGACTAGCGGGGTTACTAGCACAGATACGCAGTATTTT.

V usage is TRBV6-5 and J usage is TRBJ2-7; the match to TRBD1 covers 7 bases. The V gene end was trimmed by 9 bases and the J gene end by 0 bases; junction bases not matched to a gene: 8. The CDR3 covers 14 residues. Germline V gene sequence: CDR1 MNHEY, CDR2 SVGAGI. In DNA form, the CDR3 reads TGTGCCAGTAAACAGGGGACCTACTCCTACGAGCAGTACTTC. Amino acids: CASKQGTYSYEQYF.

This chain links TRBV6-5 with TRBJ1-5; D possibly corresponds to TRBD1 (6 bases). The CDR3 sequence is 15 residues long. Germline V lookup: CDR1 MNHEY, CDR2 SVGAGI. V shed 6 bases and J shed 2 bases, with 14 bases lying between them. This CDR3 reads CASRRLAGGNQPQHF. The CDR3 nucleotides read TGTGCCAGCAGGCGGCTGGCAGGGGGCAATCAGCCCCAGCATTTT.

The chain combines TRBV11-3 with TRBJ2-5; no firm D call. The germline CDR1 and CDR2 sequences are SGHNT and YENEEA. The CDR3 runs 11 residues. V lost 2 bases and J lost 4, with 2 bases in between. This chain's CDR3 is CASSLLETQYF. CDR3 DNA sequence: TGTGCCAGCAGCTTACTAGAGACCCAGTACTTC.

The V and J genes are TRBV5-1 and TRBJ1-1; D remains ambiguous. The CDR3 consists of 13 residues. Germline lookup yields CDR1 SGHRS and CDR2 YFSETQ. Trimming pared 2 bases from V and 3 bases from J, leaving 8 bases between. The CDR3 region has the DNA TGCGCCAGCAGCTTCATTACGGACACTGAAGCTTTCTTT. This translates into CASSFITDTEAFF.

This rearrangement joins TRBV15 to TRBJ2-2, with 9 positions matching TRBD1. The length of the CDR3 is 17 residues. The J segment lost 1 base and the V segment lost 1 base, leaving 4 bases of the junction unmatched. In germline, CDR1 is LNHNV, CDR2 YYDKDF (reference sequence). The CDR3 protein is CATSRGTGEMNTGELFF. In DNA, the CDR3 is TGTGCCACCAGCAGAGGGACAGGGGAAATGAACACCGGGGAGCTGTTTTTT.

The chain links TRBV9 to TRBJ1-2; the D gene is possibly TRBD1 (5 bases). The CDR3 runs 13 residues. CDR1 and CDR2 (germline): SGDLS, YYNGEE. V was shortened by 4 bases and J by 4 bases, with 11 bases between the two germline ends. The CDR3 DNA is TGTGCCAGCAGCTTGGGGCAGGTCTATGGCTACACCTTC. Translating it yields CASSLGQVYGYTF. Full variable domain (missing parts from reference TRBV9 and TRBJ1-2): DSGVTQTPKHLITATGQRVTLRCSPRSGDLSVYWYQQSLDQGLQFLIQYYNGEERAKGNILERFSAQQFPDLHSELNLSSLELGDSALYFCASSLGQVYGYTFGSGTRLTVV.

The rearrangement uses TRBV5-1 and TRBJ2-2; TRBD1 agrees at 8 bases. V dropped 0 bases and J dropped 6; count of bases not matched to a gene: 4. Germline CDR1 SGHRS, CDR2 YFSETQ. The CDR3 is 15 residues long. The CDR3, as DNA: TGCGCCAGCAGCTTGGACAGGGGGGTCCCCGGGGAGCTGTTTTTT. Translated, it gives CASSLDRGVPGELFF.

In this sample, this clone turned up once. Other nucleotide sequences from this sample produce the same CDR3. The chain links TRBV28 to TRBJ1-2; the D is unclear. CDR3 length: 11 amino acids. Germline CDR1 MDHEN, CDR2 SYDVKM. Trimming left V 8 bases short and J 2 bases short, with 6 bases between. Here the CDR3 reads CASSGNYGYTF. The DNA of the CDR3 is TGTGCCAGCTCGGGGAACTATGGCTACACCTTC.

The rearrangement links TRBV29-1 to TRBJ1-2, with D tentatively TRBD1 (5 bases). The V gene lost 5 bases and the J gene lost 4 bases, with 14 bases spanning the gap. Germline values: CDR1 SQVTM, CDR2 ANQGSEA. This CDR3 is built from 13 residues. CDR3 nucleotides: TGCAGCGTTCTCGGGGGGTCTCGCTATGGCTACACCTTC. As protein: CSVLGGSRYGYTF. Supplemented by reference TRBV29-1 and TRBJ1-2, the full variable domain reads SAVISQKPSRDICQRGTSLTIQCQVDSQVTMMFWYRQQPGQSLTLIATANQGSEATYESGFVIDKFPISRPNLTFSTLTVSNMSPEDSSIYLCSVLGGSRYGYTFGSGTRLTVV.

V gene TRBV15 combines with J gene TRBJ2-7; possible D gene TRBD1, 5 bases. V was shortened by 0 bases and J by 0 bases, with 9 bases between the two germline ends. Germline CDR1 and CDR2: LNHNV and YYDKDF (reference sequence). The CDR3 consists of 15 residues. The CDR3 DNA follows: TGTGCCACCAGCAGAGAGTCAGGGAACTCCTACGAGCAGTACTTC. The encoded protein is CATSRESGNSYEQYF. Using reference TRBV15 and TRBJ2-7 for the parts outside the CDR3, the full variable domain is DAMVIQNPRYQVTQFGKPVTLSCSQTLNHNVMYWYQQKSSQAPKLLFHYYDKDFNNEADTPDNFQSRRPNTSFCFLDIRSPGLGDTAMYLCATSRESGNSYEQYFGPGTRLTVT.

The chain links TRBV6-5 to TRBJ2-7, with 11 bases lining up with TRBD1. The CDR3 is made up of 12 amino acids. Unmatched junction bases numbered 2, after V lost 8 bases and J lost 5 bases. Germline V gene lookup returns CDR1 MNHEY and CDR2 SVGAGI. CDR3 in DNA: TGTGCCAGCGGGACAGGGGGGCACGAGCAGTACTTC. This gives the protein CASGTGGHEQYF.

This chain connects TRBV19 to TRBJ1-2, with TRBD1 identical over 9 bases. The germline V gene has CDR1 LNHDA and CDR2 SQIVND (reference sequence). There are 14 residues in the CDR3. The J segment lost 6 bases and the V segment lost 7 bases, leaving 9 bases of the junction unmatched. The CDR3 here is CASIRTGVKDGYTF. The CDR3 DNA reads TGTGCCAGTATCCGGACAGGGGTAAAGGATGGCTACACCTTC.

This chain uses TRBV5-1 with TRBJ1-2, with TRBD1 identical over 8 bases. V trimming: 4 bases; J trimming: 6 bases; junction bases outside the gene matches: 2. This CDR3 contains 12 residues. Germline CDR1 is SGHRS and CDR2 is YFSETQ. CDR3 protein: CASSPQGDGYTF. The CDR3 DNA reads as TGCGCCAGCAGCCCACAGGGGGATGGCTACACCTTC.

CDR3 sequence (DNA): TGTGCCAGCAGCTTAACGTCCCAGGGAGATACGCAGTATTTT. Amino acids: CASSLTSQGDTQYF. The chain couples TRBV7-3 to TRBJ2-3; D possibly corresponds to TRBD1 (5 bases). This CDR3 has 14 amino acids. Trimming took 0 bases from V and 5 from J, leaving 9 bases between them. The germline V gene has CDR1 SGHTA and CDR2 FQGTGA.

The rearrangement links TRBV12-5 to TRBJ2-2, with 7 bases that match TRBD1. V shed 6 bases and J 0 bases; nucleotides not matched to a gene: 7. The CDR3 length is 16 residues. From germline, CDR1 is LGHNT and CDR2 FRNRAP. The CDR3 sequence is CASGIRGHPNTGELFF. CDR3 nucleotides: TGTGCTAGTGGAATAAGGGGGCATCCGAACACCGGGGAGCTGTTTTTT.

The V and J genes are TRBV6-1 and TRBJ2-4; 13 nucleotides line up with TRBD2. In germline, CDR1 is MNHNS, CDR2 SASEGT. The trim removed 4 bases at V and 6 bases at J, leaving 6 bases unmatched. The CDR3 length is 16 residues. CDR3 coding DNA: TGTGCCAGCAGTGGGGCACTAGCGGGAGGGATAAACATTCAGTACTTC. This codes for CASSGALAGGINIQYF.

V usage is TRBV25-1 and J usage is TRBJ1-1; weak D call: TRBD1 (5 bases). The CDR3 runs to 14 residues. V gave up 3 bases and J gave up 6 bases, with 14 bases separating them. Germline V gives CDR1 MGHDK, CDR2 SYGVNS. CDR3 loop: CASSDPGGGSEAFF. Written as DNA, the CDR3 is TGTGCCAGCAGTGACCCCGGGGGGGGGTCTGAAGCTTTCTTT.

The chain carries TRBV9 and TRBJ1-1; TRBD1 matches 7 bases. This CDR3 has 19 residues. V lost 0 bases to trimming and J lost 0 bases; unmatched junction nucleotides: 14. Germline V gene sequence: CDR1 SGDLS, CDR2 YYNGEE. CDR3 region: CASSVEGVGAGGMNTEAFF. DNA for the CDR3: TGTGCCAGCAGCGTAGAAGGGGTTGGGGCAGGGGGTATGAACACTGAAGCTTTCTTT.

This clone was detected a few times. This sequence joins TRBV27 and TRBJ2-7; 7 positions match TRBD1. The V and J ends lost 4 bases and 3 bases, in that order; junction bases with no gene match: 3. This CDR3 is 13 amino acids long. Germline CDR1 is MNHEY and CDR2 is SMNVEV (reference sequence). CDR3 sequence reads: CASSSRDSYEQYF. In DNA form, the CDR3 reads TGTGCCAGCAGTTCCCGGGACAGCTACGAGCAGTACTTC.

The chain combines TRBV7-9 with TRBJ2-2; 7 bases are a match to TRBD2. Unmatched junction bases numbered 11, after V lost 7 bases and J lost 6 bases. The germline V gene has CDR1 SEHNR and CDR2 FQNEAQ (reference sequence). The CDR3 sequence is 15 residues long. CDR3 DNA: TGTGCCAGCACCACGAGTGTAGGGAGGGCCGGGGAGCTGTTTTTT. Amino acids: CASTTSVGRAGELFF.